These 27 T cell receptor beta chains were sequenced from one sample in a study of graft-versus-host responses after intestinal transplantation. This table comes from immunoSEQ multiplex PCR, and its TCRdb copy is limited to in-frame clones, with some not included. The table shows about 82,000 clones, with 80% to 95% occurring only once. These receptors lack a known antigen. Sequences were derived from unstimulated CD4+ T cells sorted from spleen or lymph node cells, sampled before transplant. The receptors were sampled from a human donor who was the organ donor for an intestinal transplant.

This clone was recorded once. The chain links TRBV18 to TRBJ1-5; TRBD1 matches at 9 bases. The CDR3 covers 14 residues. V was clipped by 3 bases and J by 6 bases; unmatched bases: 3. CDR1 is KGHSH, CDR2 LQKENI, per germline. The CDR3 nucleotides read TGTGCCAGCTCACCGGACAGGGGCGGTCAGCCCCAGCATTTT. It encodes CASSPDRGGQPQHF.

This clone was found a few times. The chain joins TRBV7-8 to TRBJ2-1; a possible D gene is TRBD2 (7 bases). With 1 base removed from V and 15 bases from J, the gap between germline ends came to 28 bases. Germline-derived CDR1 and CDR2 are SGHVS and FQNEAQ. This CDR3 has 17 amino acids. CDR3 region: CASSLGTGGGQLSGTFF. In DNA form, the CDR3 reads TGTGCCAGCAGCTTAGGCACTGGGGGGGGGCAGTTGTCGGGGACGTTCTTC.

The chain is built from TRBV2 and TRBJ2-7; no reliable D call. The CDR3 extends over 11 amino acids. Germline CDR1 reads SNHLY; CDR2 reads FYNNEI. The germline V and J ends were trimmed by 6 bases and 6 bases, with 9 bases remaining between them. CDR3 in DNA: TGTGCCAGCAGCCCCGTTTCCGAGCAGTACTTC. Protein: CASSPVSEQYF.

J is TRBJ2-3 and V is TRBV11-3; 8 bases align to TRBD1. The CDR3 extends over 14 amino acids. V lost 2 bases and J lost 6; bases outside the gene matches: 4. In germline, CDR1 is SGHNT, CDR2 YENEEA. CDR3 protein: CASSLQGAQDTQYF. The CDR3, as DNA: TGTGCCAGCAGCTTACAGGGGGCCCAGGATACGCAGTATTTT. Full variable domain (rest looked up from reference TRBV11-3 and TRBJ2-3): EAGVVQSPRYKIIEKKQPVAFWCNPISGHNTLYWYLQNLGQGPELLIRYENEEAVDDSQLPKDRFSAERLKGVDSTLKIQPAELGDSAVYLCASSLQGAQDTQYFGPGTRLTVL.

This clone has a handful of counts. The rearrangement uses TRBV30 and TRBJ1-1; D may be TRBD1 (5 bases). V lost 5 bases to trimming and J lost 7 bases, with 11 bases between them. The CDR3 has 11 residues. The germline CDR1 and CDR2 sequences are GTSNPN and SVGIG (reference sequence). CDR3 in amino acids: CAWGDLVEAFF. CDR3 DNA: TGTGCCTGGGGGGACTTAGTTGAAGCTTTCTTT.

The V gene is TRBV14, the J gene TRBJ1-3; D is ambiguous. CDR3 size: 17 residues. V shed 4 bases and J shed 1 base, with 17 bases lying between them. The germline V gene has CDR1 SGHDN and CDR2 FVKESK. The DNA of the CDR3 is TGTGCCAGCAGCCCTCGTTCCCTCGTCTATTCTGGAAACACCATATATTTT. It encodes CASSPRSLVYSGNTIYF.

The chain couples TRBV27 to TRBJ1-2, with D possibly being TRBD1 (6 bases). The CDR3 length is 13 residues. Germline V gene data show CDR1 as MNHEY and CDR2 as SMNVEV (reference sequence). Trimming cost V 5 bases and J 8 bases, with 15 bases left between them. The CDR3 sequence: CASSTRTGGGYTF. CDR3 DNA: TGTGCCAGCAGTACTCGGACGGGGGGCGGCTACACCTTC.

The J gene is TRBJ2-1, the V gene TRBV10-3; 9 bases line up with TRBD2. CDR1 is ENHRY, CDR2 SYGVKD, per germline. V lost 0 bases, J lost 8 bases, and 5 bases stayed unmatched. This CDR3 contains 15 residues. This chain's CDR3 is CAISESLAGNDEQFF. The CDR3 coding sequence is TGTGCCATCAGTGAGTCCCTAGCGGGGAACGATGAGCAGTTCTTC.

This clone was counted a single time. This chain's CDR3 is CASSERPPGPDRNEKLFF. DNA of the CDR3: TGTGCCAGCAGCGAGCGGCCCCCAGGGCCAGACAGGAATGAAAAACTGTTTTTT. The chain carries TRBV7-6 and TRBJ1-4; D might be TRBD1 (6 bases). Germline loops: CDR1 SGHVS, CDR2 FNYEAQ. The CDR3 length is 18 residues. V was cut by 5 bases and J by 5 bases, with 24 bases left in between. Full variable domain (outside the CDR3, taken from reference TRBV7-6 and TRBJ1-4): GAGVSQSPRYKVTKRGQDVALRCDPISGHVSLYWYRQALGQGPEFLTYFNYEAQQDKSGLPNDRFSAERPEGSISTLTIQRTEQRDSAMYRCASSERPPGPDRNEKLFFGSGTQLSVL.

V is TRBV5-4 and J is TRBJ2-2; possible D gene TRBD1, 6 bases. This CDR3 comprises 14 residues. Per the germline V gene, CDR1 is SGHNT and CDR2 is YYREEE (reference sequence). The V end lost 1 base, the J end lost 6 bases, and 10 bases lay between the germline ends. The CDR3 nucleotides read TGTGCCAGCAGCTTGCCCGACAGGCCCGGGGAGCTGTTTTTT. Translated: CASSLPDRPGELFF.

The rearrangement joins TRBV28 to TRBJ2-3, with D tentatively TRBD1 (6 bases). This CDR3 has 12 amino acids. CDR1 and CDR2 from the germline V gene are MDHEN and SYDVKM. V gave up 7 bases and J gave up 4 bases, with 9 bases separating them. As DNA, the CDR3 is TGTGCCAGCAATCAGGGGTCAGATACGCAGTATTTT. Encoded protein: CASNQGSDTQYF. Filled out from reference TRBV28 and TRBJ2-3, the complete variable domain reads DVKVTQSSRYLVKRTGEKVFLECVQDMDHENMFWYRQDPGLGLRLIYFSYDVKMKEKGDIPEGYSVSREKKERFSLILESASTNQTSMYLCASNQGSDTQYFGPGTRLTVL.

The chain uses TRBV2 and TRBJ2-3; 14 bases agree with TRBD2. The germline gives CDR1 SNHLY, CDR2 FYNNEI. The CDR3 covers 13 residues. V shed 9 bases, J shed 4 bases, and the junction held 0 bases outside the gene matches. The CDR3 reads CARTSGRADTQYF. The DNA for the CDR3 is TGTGCCAGGACTAGCGGGAGGGCAGATACGCAGTATTTT.

This clone has only one observation. V gene TRBV6-5 combines with J gene TRBJ1-3; 7 bases are shared with TRBD1. Looked up from germline, CDR1 is MNHEY and CDR2 is SVGAGI. The CDR3 is 13 residues long. V gave up 6 bases and J gave up 8 bases; unmatched junction bases: 7. CDR3 sequence: CASRTPQGDTIYF. CDR3 coding DNA: TGTGCCAGCAGGACGCCGCAGGGGGACACCATATATTTT.

The gene calls are TRBV2 and TRBJ2-3, with 8 bases aligning to TRBD2. The J segment lost 3 bases and the V segment lost 7 bases, leaving 9 bases of the junction unmatched. Germline CDR1 reads SNHLY; CDR2 reads FYNNEI. The CDR3 is made up of 15 amino acids. The CDR3 region has the DNA TGTGCCAGCAAAAGGCGGGAGGCTAATACAGATACGCAGTATTTT. Translation gives CASKRREANTDTQYF.

The chain combines TRBV30 with TRBJ2-7; 13 bases fit TRBD2. Per germline, CDR1 GTSNPN and CDR2 SVGIG (reference sequence). With V trimmed by 4 bases and J by 7 bases, 4 bases remained unmatched. This CDR3 comprises 13 residues. CDR3 coding DNA: TGTGCCTGGAAGGGACTAGCGGGGCTAGAGCAGTACTTC. Translation gives CAWKGLAGLEQYF.

The chain is built from TRBV5-1 and TRBJ1-5, with D possibly matching TRBD1 (5 bases). CDR1 SGHRS and CDR2 YFSETQ come from the germline V gene. The CDR3 runs 13 residues. Deletions cut 0 bases from V and 9 bases from J, with 10 bases between. The CDR3 protein is CASSLEWGGPQHF. CDR3 nucleotides: TGCGCCAGCAGCTTGGAATGGGGGGGGCCCCAGCATTTT.

V usage is TRBV10-1 and J usage is TRBJ1-1; TRBD1 might be the D (6 bases). The CDR3 contains 13 residues. V lost 6 bases to trimming and J lost 1 base, with 9 bases between them. Germline CDR1 and CDR2: WNHNN and SYGVQD (reference sequence). CDR3 nucleotides: TGCGCCAGCAGGCCGGACAGGAACACTGAAGCTTTCTTT. It is translated as CASRPDRNTEAFF.

V and J are TRBV18 and TRBJ2-3; 9 nucleotides match TRBD1. Germline V lookup: CDR1 KGHSH, CDR2 LQKENI. The CDR3 is made up of 15 amino acids. Germline trimming cut 3 bases from V and 3 bases from J; bases unmatched to any gene: 4. CDR3 in DNA: TGTGCCAGCTCACCCCCGACAGGGGGAACAGATACGCAGTATTTT. This sequence encodes CASSPPTGGTDTQYF.

V usage is TRBV18 and J usage is TRBJ1-1, with D perhaps matching TRBD1 (6 bases). Germline V gene lookup returns CDR1 KGHSH and CDR2 LQKENI. CDR3 size: 14 residues. V was trimmed by 6 bases and J by 0 bases, leaving 11 bases between them. The CDR3 coding sequence is TGTGCCAGCTCTACTACAGGGATGAACACTGAAGCTTTCTTT. It encodes CASSTTGMNTEAFF.

The chain carries TRBV5-1 and TRBJ2-7; D may be TRBD1 (6 bases). This CDR3 has 16 residues. Trimming took off 5 bases at V and 2 bases at J, with 20 bases between the two ends. Per germline, CDR1 SGHRS and CDR2 YFSETQ. The CDR3 is CASRLNTGTRTYEQYF. CDR3 DNA sequence: TGCGCCAGCAGACTTAATACCGGGACACGGACCTACGAGCAGTACTTC.

This clone came up once. The chain is built from TRBV4-1 and TRBJ1-5, with a possible D match to TRBD1 (5 bases). V shed 1 base and J shed 4 bases, with 14 bases lying between them. CDR3 length equals 16 residues. CDR1 is MGHRA, CDR2 YSYEKL, per germline. The CDR3 bases are TGCGCCAGCAGCCAAGCAAGCGGGACCCCTAATCAGCCCCAGCATTTT. Protein product: CASSQASGTPNQPQHF.

This chain links TRBV23-1 with TRBJ2-7, with 8 bases matching TRBD1. TRBV23-1 is flagged as an ORF with uncertain function. The junction had 4 bases not matched to a gene; V was cut back by 6 bases and J by 3 bases. The CDR3 spans 13 residues. The CDR3 loop reads CASSTGTGYEQYF. The CDR3 DNA reads as TGCGCCAGCAGCACCGGGACAGGCTACGAGCAGTACTTC.

The rearrangement links TRBV6-5 to TRBJ2-3; D is possibly TRBD2 (6 bases). V was cut by 0 bases and J by 1 base, with 8 bases left in between. Looked up from germline, CDR1 is MNHEY and CDR2 is SVGAGI. The CDR3 has 15 amino acids. The CDR3 protein is CASSYSRLGTDTQYF. CDR3 coding DNA: TGTGCCAGCAGTTACTCCCGACTAGGCACAGATACGCAGTATTTT.

The chain's CDR3 is CASSPPAGAQYF. CDR3 bases: TGTGCCAGCTCACCACCGGCGGGGGCCCAGTACTTC. The rearrangement links TRBV18 to TRBJ2-5; 7 bases align to TRBD2. Germline CDR1 KGHSH, CDR2 LQKENI. Unmatched junction bases numbered 1, after V lost 0 bases and J lost 9 bases. This CDR3 has 12 residues. Full variable domain (remainder filled in from reference TRBV18 and TRBJ2-5): NAGVMQNPRHLVRRRGQEARLRCSPMKGHSHVYWYRQLPEEGLKFMVYLQKENIIDESGMPKERFSAEFPKEGPSILRIQQVVRGDSAAYFCASSPPAGAQYFGPGTRLLVL.

The gene calls are TRBV5-1 and TRBJ2-5, with 8 bases fitting TRBD1. After removal of 4 bases from V and 4 bases from J, the junction contained 9 bases not matched to a gene. Germline CDR1 is SGHRS and CDR2 is YFSETQ. This CDR3 region has 15 residues. The CDR3 bases are TGCGCCAGCAGCGGGGGGTTAACAGGGGGAGAGACCCAGTACTTC. Translated, it gives CASSGGLTGGETQYF.

A single count supports this clone. This chain links TRBV7-3 with TRBJ2-2, with D possibly matching TRBD1 (5 bases). The CDR3 totals 16 residues. The V gene lost 2 bases and the J gene lost 4 bases, with 14 bases spanning the gap. From germline, CDR1 is SGHTA and CDR2 FQGTGA. CDR3 coding DNA: TGTGCCAGCAGCTTAGAGTTACGGCAGGGCACCGGGGAGCTGTTTTTT. This translates into CASSLELRQGTGELFF.

This clone was recorded once. The CDR3 region is CAWTTGGYYEQYF. The DNA for the CDR3 is TGTGCCTGGACCACCGGGGGGTACTACGAGCAGTACTTC. The chain carries TRBV30 and TRBJ2-7, with TRBD2 identical over 7 bases. CDR3 length equals 13 residues. Germline V gives CDR1 GTSNPN, CDR2 SVGIG (reference sequence). V lost 4 bases, J lost 3 bases, and 6 bases stayed unmatched.